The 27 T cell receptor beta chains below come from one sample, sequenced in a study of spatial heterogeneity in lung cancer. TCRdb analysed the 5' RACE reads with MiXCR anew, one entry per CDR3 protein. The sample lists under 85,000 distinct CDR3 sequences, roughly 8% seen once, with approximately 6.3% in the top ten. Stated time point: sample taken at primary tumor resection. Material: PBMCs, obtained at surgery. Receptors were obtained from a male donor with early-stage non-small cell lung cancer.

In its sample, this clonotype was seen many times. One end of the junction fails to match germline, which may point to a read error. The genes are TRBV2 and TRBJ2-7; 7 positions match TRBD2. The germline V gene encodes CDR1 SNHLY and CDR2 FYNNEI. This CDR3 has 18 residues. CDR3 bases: TGTGCCAGCACTGAAGGTGGGGTAGCGGGTACCAGCTCCTACGAGCAGTACTTC. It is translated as CASTEGGVAGTSSYEQYF.

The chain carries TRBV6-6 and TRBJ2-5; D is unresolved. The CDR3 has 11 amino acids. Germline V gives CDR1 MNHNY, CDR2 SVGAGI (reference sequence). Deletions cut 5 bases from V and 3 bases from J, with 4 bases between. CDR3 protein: CASSTKETQYF. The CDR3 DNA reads TGTGCCAGCAGTACTAAAGAGACCCAGTACTTC.

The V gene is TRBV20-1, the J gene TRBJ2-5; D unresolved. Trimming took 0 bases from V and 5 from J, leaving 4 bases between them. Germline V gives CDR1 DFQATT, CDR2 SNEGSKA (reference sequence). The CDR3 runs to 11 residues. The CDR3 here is CSARDYETQYF. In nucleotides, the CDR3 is TGCAGTGCTAGAGATTACGAGACCCAGTACTTC.

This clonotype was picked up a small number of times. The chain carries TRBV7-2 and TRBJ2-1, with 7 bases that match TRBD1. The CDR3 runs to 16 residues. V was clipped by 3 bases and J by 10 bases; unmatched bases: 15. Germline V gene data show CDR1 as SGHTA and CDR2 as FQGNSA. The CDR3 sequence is CASSFVGLTGAMEQFF. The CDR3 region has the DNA TGTGCCAGCAGCTTCGTCGGTCTCACAGGGGCGATGGAGCAGTTCTTC.

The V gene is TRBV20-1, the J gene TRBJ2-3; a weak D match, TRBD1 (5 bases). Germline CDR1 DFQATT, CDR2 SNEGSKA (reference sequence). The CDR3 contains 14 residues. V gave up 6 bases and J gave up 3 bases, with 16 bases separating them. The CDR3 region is CSAPSGMETDTQYF. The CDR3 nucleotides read TGCAGTGCCCCATCAGGGATGGAGACAGATACGCAGTATTTT.

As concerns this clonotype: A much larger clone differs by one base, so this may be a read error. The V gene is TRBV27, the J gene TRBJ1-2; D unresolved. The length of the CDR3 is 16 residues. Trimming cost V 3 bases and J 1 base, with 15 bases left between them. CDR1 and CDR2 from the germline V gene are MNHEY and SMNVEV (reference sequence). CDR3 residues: CASSLSYGSLNYGYTF. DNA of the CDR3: TGTGCCAGCAGTTTGAGTTACGGTTCTCTTAACTATGGCTACACCTTC.

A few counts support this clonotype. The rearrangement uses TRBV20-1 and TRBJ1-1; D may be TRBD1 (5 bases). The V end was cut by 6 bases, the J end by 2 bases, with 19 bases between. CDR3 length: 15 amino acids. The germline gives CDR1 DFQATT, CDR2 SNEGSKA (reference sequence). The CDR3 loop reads CSAEDRVRGNTEAFF. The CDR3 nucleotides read TGCAGTGCCGAAGATAGAGTTAGGGGAAACACTGAAGCTTTCTTT.

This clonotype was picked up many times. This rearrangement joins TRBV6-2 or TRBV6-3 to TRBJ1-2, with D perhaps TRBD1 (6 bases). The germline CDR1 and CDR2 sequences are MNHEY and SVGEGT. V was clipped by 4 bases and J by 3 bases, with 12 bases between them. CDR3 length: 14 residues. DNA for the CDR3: TGTGCCAGCAGTTCCGGGGGGCAGCACTATGGCTACACCTTC. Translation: CASSSGGQHYGYTF.

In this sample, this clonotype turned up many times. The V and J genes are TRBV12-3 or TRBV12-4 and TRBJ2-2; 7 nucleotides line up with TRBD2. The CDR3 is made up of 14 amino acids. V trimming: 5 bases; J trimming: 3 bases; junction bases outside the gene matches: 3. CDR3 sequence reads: CASSTSADTGELFF. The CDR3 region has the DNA TGTGCCAGCAGTACTAGCGCCGACACCGGGGAGCTGTTTTTT.

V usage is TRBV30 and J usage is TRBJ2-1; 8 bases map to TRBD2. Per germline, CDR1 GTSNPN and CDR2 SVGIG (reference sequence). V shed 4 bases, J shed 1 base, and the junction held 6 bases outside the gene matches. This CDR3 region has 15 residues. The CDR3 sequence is CAWMSGSWSYNEQFF. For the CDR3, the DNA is TGTGCCTGGATGAGCGGGAGTTGGTCCTACAATGAGCAGTTCTTC.

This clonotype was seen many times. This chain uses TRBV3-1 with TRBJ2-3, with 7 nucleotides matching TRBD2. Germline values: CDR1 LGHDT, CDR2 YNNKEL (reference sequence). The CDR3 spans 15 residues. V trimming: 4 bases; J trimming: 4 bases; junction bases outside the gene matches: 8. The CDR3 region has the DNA TGTGCCAGCAGCCCCAAGCGGGATGGACCAGATACGCAGTATTTT. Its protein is CASSPKRDGPDTQYF.

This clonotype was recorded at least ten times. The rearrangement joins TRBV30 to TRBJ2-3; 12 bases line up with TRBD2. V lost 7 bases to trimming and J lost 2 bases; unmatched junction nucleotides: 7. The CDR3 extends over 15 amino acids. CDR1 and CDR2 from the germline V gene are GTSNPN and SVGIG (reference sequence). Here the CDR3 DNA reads TGTGCCTCTGGACTAGCGGGAAGTTCCACAGATACGCAGTATTTT. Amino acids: CASGLAGSSTDTQYF.

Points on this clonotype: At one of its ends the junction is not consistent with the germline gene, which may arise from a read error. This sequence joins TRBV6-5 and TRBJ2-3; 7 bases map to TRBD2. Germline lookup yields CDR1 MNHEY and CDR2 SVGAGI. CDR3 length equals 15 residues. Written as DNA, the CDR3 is TGTGCCAGCAGTCGAAGCGGGGTCGAGGCAGATATGCAGTATTTT. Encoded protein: CASSRSGVEADMQYF.

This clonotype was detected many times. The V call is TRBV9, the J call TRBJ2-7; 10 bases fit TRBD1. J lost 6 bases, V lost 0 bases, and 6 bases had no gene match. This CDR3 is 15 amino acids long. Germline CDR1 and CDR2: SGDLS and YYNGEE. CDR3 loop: CASSVAGTGESEQYF. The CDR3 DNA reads TGTGCCAGCAGCGTAGCAGGGACAGGGGAATCCGAGCAGTACTTC.

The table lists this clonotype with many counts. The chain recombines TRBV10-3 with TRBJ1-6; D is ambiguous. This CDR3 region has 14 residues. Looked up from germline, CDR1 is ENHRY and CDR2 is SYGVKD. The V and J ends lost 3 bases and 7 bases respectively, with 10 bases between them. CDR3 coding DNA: TGTGCCATCAGTGACTTTTCAGTCAATTCACCCCTCCACTTT. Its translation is CAISDFSVNSPLHF.

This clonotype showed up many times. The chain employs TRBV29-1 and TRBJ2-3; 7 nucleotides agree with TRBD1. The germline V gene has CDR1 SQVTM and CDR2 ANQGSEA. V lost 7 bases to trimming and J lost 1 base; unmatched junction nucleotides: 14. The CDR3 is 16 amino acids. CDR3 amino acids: CSAGKQGYGRTDTQYF. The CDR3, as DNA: TGCAGCGCTGGGAAACAGGGGTACGGGCGCACAGATACGCAGTATTTT.

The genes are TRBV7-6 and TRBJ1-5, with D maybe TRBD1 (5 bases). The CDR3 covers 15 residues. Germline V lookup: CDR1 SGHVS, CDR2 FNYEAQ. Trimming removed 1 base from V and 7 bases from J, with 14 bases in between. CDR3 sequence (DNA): TGTGCCAGCAGCTTAGTTGAGGGAGGGGCCCAGCCCCAGCATTTT. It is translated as CASSLVEGGAQPQHF. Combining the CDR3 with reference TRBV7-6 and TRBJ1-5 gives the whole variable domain GAGVSQSPRYKVTKRGQDVALRCDPISGHVSLYWYRQALGQGPEFLTYFNYEAQQDKSGLPNDRFSAERPEGSISTLTIQRTEQRDSAMYRCASSLVEGGAQPQHFGDGTRLSIL.

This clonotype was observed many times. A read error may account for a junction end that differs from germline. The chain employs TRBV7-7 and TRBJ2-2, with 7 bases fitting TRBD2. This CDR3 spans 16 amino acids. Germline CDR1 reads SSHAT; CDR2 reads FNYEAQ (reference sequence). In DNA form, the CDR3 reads TGTGCTAGCAGCTTACTCAGCGGGAACCTTGGCGGGGAGCTGTTTTTT. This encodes CASSLLSGNLGGELFF.

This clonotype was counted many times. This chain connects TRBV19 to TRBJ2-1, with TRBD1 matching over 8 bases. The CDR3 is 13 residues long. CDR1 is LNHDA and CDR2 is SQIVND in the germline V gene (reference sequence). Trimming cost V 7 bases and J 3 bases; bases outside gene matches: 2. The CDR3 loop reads CASKGQGYNEQFF. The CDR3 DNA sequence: TGTGCCAGTAAAGGACAGGGCTACAATGAGCAGTTCTTC.

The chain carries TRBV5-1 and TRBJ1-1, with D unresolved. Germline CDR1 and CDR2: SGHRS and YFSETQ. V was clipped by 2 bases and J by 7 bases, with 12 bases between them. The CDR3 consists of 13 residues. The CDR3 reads CASSFELMGEAFF. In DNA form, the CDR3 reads TGCGCCAGCAGCTTCGAGTTAATGGGTGAAGCTTTCTTT. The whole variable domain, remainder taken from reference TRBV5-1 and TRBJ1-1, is KAGVTQTPRYLIKTRGQQVTLSCSPISGHRSVSWYQQTPGQGLQFLFEYFSETQRNKGNFPGRFSGRQFSNSRSEMNVSTLELGDSALYLCASSFELMGEAFFGQGTRLTVV.

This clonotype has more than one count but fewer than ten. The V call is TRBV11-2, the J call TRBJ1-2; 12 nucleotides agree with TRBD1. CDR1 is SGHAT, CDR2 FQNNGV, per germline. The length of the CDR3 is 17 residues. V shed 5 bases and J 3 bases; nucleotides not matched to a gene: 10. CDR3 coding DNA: TGTGCCAGCAGCAACACCGGGACAGGGGGCGCCTACTATGGCTACACCTTC. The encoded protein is CASSNTGTGGAYYGYTF. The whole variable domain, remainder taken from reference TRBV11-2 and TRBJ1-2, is EAGVAQSPRYKIIEKRQSVAFWCNPISGHATLYWYQQILGQGPKLLIQFQNNGVVDDSQLPKDRFSAERLKGVDSTLKIQPAKLEDSAVYLCASSNTGTGGAYYGYTFGSGTRLTVV.

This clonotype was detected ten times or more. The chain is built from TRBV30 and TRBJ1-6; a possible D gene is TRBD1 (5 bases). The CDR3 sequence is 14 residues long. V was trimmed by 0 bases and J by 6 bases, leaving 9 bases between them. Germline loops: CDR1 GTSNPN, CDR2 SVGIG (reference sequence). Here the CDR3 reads CAWSVPRGNSPLHF. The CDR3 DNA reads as TGTGCCTGGAGTGTCCCGAGGGGTAATTCACCCCTCCACTTT.

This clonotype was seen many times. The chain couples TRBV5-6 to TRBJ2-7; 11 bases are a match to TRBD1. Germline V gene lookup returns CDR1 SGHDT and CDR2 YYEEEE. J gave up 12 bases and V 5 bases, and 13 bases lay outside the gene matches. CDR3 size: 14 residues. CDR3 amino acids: CASRSEGTGGFWYF. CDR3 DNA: TGTGCCAGCAGATCCGAAGGGACAGGGGGATTCTGGTACTTC.

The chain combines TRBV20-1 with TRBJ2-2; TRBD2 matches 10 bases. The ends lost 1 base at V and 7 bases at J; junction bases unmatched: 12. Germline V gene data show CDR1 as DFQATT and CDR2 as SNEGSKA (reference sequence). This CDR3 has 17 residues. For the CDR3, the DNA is TGCAGTGCTAGAGTCTTTGGGGTAGCGGGAGGTGGCGGGGAGCTGTTTTTT. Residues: CSARVFGVAGGGGELFF.

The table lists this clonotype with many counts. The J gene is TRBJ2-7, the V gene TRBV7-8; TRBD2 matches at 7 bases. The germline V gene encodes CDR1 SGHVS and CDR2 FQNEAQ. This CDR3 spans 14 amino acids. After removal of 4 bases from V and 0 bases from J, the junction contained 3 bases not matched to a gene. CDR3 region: CASSSGGISYEQYF. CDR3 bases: TGTGCCAGCAGCTCCGGGGGGATCTCCTACGAGCAGTACTTC. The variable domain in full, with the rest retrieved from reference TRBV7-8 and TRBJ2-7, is GAGVSQSPRYKVAKRGQDVALRCDPISGHVSLFWYQQALGQGPEFLTYFQNEAQLDKSGLPSDRFFAERPEGSVSTLKIQRTQQEDSAVYLCASSSGGISYEQYFGPGTRLTVT.

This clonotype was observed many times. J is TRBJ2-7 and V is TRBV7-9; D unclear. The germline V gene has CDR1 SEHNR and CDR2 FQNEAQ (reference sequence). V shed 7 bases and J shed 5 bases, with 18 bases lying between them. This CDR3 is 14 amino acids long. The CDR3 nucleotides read TGTGCCAGCAACCCCCCCGCCCCTAAGAACGAGCAGTACTTC. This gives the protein CASNPPAPKNEQYF. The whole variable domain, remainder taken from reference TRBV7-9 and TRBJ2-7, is DTGVSQNPRHKITKRGQNVTFRCDPISEHNRLYWYRQTLGQGPEFLTYFQNEAQLEKSRLLSDRFSAERPKGSFSTLEIQRTEQGDSAMYLCASNPPAPKNEQYFGPGTRLTVT.

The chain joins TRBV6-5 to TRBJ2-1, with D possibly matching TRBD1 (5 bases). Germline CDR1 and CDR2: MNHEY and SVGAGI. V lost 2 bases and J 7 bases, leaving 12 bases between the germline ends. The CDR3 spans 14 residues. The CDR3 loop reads CASSYRGLGNEQFF. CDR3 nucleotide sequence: TGTGCCAGCAGTTACAGGGGCCTTGGGAATGAGCAGTTCTTC.